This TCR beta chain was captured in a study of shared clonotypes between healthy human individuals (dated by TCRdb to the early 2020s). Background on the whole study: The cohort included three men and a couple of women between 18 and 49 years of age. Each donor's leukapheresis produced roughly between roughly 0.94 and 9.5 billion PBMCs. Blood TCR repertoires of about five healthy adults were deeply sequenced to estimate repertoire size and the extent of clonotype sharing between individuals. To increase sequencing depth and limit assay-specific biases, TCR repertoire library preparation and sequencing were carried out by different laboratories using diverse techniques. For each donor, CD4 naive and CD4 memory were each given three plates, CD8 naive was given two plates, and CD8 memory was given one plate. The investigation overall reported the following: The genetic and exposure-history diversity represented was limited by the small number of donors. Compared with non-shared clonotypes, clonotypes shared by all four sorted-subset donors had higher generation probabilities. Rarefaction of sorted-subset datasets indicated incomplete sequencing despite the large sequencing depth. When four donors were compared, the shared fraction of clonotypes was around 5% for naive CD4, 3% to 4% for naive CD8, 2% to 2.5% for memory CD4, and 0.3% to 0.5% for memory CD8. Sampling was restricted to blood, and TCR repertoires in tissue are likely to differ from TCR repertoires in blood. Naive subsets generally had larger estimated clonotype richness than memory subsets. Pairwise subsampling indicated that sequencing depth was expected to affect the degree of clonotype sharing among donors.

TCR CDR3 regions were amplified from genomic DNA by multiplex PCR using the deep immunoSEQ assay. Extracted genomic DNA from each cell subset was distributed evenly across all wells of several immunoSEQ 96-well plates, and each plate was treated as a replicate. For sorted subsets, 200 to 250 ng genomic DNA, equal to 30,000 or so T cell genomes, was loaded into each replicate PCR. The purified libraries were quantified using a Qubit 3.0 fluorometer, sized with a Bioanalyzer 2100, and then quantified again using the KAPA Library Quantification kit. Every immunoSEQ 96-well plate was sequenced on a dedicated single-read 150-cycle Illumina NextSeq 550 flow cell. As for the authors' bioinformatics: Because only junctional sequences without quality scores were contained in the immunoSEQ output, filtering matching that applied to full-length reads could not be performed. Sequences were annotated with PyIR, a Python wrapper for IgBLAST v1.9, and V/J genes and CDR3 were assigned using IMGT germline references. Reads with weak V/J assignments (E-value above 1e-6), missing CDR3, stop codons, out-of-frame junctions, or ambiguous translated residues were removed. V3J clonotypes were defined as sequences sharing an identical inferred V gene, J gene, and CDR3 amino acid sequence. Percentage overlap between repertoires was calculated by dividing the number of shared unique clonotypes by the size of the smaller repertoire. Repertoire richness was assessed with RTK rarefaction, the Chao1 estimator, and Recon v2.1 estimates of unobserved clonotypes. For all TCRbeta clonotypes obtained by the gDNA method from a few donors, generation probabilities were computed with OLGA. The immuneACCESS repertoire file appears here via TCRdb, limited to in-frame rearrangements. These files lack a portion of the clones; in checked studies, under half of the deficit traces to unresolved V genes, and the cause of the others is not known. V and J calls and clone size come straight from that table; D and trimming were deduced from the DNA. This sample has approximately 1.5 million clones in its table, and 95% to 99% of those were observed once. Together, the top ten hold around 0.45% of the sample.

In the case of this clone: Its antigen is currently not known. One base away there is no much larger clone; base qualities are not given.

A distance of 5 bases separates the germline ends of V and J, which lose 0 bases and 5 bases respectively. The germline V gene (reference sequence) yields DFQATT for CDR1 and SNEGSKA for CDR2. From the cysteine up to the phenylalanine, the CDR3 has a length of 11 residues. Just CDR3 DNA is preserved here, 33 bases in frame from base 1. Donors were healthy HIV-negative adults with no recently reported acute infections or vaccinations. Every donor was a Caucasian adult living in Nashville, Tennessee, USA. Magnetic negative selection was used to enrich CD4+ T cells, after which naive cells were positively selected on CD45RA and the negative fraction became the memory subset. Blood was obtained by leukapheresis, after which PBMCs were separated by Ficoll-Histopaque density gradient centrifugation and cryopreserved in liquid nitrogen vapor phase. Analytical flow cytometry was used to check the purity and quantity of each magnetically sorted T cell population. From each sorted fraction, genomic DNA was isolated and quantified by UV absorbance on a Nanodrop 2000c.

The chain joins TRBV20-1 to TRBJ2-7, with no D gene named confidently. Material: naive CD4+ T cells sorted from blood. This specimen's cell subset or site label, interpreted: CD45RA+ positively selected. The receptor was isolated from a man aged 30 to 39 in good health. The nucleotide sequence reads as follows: TGCAGTGCTAGAGATCTCCACGAGCAGTACTTC. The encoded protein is CSARDLHEQYF.